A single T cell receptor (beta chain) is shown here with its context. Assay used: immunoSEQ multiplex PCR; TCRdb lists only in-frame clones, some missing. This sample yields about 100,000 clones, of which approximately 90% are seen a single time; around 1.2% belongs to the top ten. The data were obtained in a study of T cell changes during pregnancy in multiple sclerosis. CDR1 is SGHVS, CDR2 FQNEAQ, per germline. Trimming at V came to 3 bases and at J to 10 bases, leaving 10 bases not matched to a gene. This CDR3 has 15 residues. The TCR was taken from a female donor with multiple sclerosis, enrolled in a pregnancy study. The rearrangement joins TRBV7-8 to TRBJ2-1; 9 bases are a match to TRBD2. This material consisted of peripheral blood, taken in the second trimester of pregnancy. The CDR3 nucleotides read TGTGCCAGCAGCTTTGGTAGCGGGAGAGCGAGCGAGCAGTTCTTC. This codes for CASSFGSGRASEQFF.